The clone carrying this T cell receptor beta chain occurred many times. Libraries were prepared by immunoSEQ multiplex PCR; TCRdb keeps only in-frame clonotypes and omits some of them. The repertoire includes roughly 330,000 clones, about 87% of them detected once, and roughly 9.9% sits in the top ten. This record comes from a study of blood T cell repertoires in COVID-19. Turning to the study itself: Samples of COVID-19 (acute and convalescent) were obtained from the United States, Italy and Spain.

Sequenced material: peripheral blood. The source of this sequence is a man aged 25 to 45 with COVID-19, enrolled during active disease.

DNA of the CDR3: TGTGCCAGCAGCGAAGGGACAGGGGGTTACTACGAGCAGTACTTC. Protein sequence: CASSEGTGGYYEQYF. The chain has TRBV9 and TRBJ2-7; 11 bases match TRBD1. V gave up 3 bases and J gave up 3 bases; unmatched junction bases: 5. The CDR3 consists of 15 residues. From germline, CDR1 is SGDLS and CDR2 YYNGEE.